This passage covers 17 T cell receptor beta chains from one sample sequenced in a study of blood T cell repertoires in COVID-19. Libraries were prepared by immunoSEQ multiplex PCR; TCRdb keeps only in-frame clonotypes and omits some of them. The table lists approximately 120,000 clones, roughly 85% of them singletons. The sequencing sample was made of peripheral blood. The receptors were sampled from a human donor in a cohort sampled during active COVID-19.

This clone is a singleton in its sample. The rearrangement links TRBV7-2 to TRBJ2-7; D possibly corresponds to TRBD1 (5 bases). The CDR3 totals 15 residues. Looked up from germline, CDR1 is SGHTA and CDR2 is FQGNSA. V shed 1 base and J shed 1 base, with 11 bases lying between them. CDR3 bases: TGTGCCAGCAGCTTAGGGGCAGGGTCATCCTACGAGCAGTACGTC. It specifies CASSLGAGSSYEQYV.

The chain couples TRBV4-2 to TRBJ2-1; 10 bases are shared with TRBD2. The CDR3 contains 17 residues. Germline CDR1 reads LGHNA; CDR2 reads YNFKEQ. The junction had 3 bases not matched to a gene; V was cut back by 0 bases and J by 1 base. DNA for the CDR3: TGTGCCAGCAGCCAAGATCGGGGACTAGCGTCCTACAATGAGCAGTTCTTC. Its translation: CASSQDRGLASYNEQFF.

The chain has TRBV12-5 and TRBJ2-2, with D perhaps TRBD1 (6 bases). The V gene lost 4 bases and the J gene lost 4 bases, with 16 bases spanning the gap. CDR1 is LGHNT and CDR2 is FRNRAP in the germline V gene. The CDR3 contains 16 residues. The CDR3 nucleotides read TGTGCTAGTGGTTGGTTACAGGGTCTCGCCACCGGGGAGCTGTTTTTT. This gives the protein CASGWLQGLATGELFF. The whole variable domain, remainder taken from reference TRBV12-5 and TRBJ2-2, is DARVTQTPRHKVTEMGQEVTMRCQPILGHNTVFWYRQTMMQGLELLAYFRNRAPLDDSGMPKDRFSAEMPDATLATLKIQPSEPRDSAVYFCASGWLQGLATGELFFGEGSRLTVL.

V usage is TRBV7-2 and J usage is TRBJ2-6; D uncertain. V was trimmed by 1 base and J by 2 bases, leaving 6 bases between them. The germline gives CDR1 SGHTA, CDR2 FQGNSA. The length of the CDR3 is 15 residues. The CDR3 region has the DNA TGTGCCAGCAGCTTAGGGAGCGCTGGGGCCAACGTCCTGACTTTC. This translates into CASSLGSAGANVLTF. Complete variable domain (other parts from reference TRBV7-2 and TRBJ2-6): GAGVSQSPSNKVTEKGKDVELRCDPISGHTALYWYRQSLGQGLEFLIYFQGNSAPDKSGLPSDRFSAERTGGSVSTLTIQRTQQEDSAVYLCASSLGSAGANVLTFGAGSRLTVL.

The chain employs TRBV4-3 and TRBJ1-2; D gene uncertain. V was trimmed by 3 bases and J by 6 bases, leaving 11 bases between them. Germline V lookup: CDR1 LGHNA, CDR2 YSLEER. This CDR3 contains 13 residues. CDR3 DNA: TGCGCCAGCAGCCACCCTGGAGGAGATGGCTACACCTTC. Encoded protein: CASSHPGGDGYTF.

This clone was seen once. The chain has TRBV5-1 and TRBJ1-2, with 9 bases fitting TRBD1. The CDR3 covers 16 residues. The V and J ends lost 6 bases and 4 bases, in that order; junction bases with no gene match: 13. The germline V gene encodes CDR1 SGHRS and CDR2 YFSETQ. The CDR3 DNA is TGCGCCAGCACTATTAACCCGGGACAGGGATTCTATGGCTACACCTTC. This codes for CASTINPGQGFYGYTF.

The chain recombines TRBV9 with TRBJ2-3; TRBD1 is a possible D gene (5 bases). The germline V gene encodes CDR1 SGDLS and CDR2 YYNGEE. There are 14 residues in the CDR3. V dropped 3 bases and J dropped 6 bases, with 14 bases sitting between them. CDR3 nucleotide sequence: TGTGCCAGCAGCGGGGGCACCACCTTGGATACGCAGTATTTT. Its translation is CASSGGTTLDTQYF. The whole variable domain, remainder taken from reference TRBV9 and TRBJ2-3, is DSGVTQTPKHLITATGQRVTLRCSPRSGDLSVYWYQQSLDQGLQFLIQYYNGEERAKGNILERFSAQQFPDLHSELNLSSLELGDSALYFCASSGGTTLDTQYFGPGTRLTVL.

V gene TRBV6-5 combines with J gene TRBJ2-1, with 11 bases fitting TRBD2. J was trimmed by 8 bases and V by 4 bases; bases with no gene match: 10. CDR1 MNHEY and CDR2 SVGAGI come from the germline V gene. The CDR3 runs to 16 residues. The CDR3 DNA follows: TGTGCCAGCAGTTCCCGTTTACTAGCGGGGGTCTATGAGCAGTTCTTC. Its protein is CASSSRLLAGVYEQFF.

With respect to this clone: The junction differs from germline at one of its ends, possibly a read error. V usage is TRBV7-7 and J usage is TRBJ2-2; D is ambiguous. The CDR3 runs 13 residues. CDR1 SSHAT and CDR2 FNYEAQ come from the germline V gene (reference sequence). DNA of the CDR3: TGTGCTAGCAGCCCTGAGATGGCCGGGGAGCTGTTTTTT. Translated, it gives CASSPEMAGELFF.

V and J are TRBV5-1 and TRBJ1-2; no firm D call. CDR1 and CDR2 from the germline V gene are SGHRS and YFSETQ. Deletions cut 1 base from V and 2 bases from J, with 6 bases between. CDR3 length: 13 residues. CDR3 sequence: CASSLSQNYGYTF. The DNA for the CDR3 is TGCGCCAGCAGCTTGTCGCAGAACTATGGCTACACCTTC.

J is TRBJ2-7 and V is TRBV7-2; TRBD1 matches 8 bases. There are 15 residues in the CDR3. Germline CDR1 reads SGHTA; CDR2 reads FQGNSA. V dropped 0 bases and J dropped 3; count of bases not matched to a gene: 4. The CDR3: CASSLATGGSYEQYF. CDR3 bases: TGTGCCAGCAGCTTAGCAACAGGGGGTAGCTACGAGCAGTACTTC.

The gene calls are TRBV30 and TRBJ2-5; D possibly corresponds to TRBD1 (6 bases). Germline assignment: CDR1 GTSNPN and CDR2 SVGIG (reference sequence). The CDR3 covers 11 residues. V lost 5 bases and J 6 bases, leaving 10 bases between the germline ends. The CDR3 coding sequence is TGTGCCTGGCAACAGGGAAAGACCCAGTACTTC. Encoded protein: CAWQQGKTQYF.

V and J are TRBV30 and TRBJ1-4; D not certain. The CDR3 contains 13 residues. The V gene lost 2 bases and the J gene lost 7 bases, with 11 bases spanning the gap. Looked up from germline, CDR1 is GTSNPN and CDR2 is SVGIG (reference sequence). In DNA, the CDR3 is TGTGCCTGGAGTATTCGCAACGGTGAAAAACTGTTTTTT. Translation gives CAWSIRNGEKLFF.

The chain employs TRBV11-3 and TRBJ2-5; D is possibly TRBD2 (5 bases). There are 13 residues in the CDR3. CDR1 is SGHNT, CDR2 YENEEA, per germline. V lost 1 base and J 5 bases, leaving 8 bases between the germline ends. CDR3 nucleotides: TGTGCCAGCAGCTTAGCAGGAGGCGAGACCCAGTACTTC. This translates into CASSLAGGETQYF.

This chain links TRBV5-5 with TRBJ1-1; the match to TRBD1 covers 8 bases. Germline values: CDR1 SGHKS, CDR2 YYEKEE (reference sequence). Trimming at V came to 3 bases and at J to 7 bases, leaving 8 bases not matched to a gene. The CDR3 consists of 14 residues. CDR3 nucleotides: TGTGCCAGCAGCTCCCGGACAGGGCAGAATGAAGCTTTCTTT. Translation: CASSSRTGQNEAFF.

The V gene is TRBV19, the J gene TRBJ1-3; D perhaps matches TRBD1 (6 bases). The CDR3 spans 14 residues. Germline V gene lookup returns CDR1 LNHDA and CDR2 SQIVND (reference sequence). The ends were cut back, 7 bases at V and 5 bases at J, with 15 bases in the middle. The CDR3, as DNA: TGTGCCAGTAATCCGACAGGCAATAGAAACACCATATATTTT. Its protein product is CASNPTGNRNTIYF.

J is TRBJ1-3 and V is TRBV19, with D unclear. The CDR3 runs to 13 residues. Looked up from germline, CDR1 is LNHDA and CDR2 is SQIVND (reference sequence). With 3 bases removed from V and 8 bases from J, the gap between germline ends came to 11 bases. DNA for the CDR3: TGTGCCAGTAGTATCCTACTCACGGACACCATATATTTT. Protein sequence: CASSILLTDTIYF.